This passage covers 8 T cell receptor beta chains from one sample sequenced in a study of blood T cell repertoires in COVID-19. The protocol was immunoSEQ multiplex PCR, while the TCRdb copy is restricted to in-frame clones and leaves out a portion. The sample yields about 250,000 clones, approximately 89% seen once. Material for sequencing was peripheral blood. These TCRs come from a woman aged 30 to 39 with COVID-19, enrolled during active disease.

The chain uses TRBV10-1 and TRBJ2-1, with 9 bases that match TRBD2. V shed 5 bases and J 9 bases; nucleotides not matched to a gene: 8. CDR3 size: 14 residues. Germline CDR1 WNHNN, CDR2 SYGVQD (reference sequence). The CDR3 DNA reads TGCGCCAGCAGTTTCGGCGGGAGGGCGGGTGAGCAGTTCTTC. Translated, it gives CASSFGGRAGEQFF.

The chain recombines TRBV7-2 with TRBJ1-6; a weak D match, TRBD1 (6 bases). This CDR3 is built from 16 residues. V lost 4 bases to trimming and J lost 0 bases, with 10 bases between them. Germline V gives CDR1 SGHTA, CDR2 FQGNSA. The CDR3 nucleotides are TGTGCCAGCAGCTCAACAGGGATCTCCTATAATTCACCCCTCCACTTT. Translated: CASSSTGISYNSPLHF.

The CDR3: CASSPRASGVKTQYF. The DNA for the CDR3 is TGTGCCAGCAGCCCGCGGGCGTCCGGGGTAAAGACCCAGTACTTC. The V call is TRBV7-8, the J call TRBJ2-5; the D gene is possibly TRBD2 (5 bases). Trimming stripped 5 bases from V and 6 bases from J, with 19 bases between. The germline V gene encodes CDR1 SGHVS and CDR2 FQNEAQ. The CDR3 covers 15 residues. The full variable domain, in which reference TRBV7-8 and TRBJ2-5 provide the parts outside the CDR3, is GAGVSQSPRYKVAKRGQDVALRCDPISGHVSLFWYQQALGQGPEFLTYFQNEAQLDKSGLPSDRFFAERPEGSVSTLKIQRTQQEDSAVYLCASSPRASGVKTQYFGPGTRLLVL.

The rearrangement joins TRBV7-8 to TRBJ2-4; D might be TRBD2 (6 bases). CDR1 and CDR2 (germline): SGHVS, FQNEAQ. V was trimmed by 6 bases and J by 8 bases, leaving 17 bases between them. The CDR3 has 14 residues. CDR3 coding DNA: TGTGCCAGCAGTTTCACCCCGTCGGGGGACATTCAGTACTTC. As protein: CASSFTPSGDIQYF.

This clone was observed once. The J gene is TRBJ1-3, the V gene TRBV28, with D hard to call. CDR3 length: 15 amino acids. Germline CDR1 is MDHEN and CDR2 is SYDVKM. The V and J ends lost 3 bases and 0 bases respectively, with 9 bases between them. The CDR3 sequence: CASSFEGSSGNTIYF. CDR3 bases: TGTGCCAGCAGTTTCGAAGGGAGCTCTGGAAACACCATATATTTT.

The V call is TRBV5-1, the J call TRBJ1-1; 7 nucleotides match TRBD1. Germline V lookup: CDR1 SGHRS, CDR2 YFSETQ. With 4 bases clipped from V and 7 bases from J, the junction kept 4 bases outside the gene matches. The CDR3 is 12 amino acids. The CDR3 loop reads CASSRDSREAFF. CDR3 DNA: TGCGCCAGCAGCCGGGACAGCCGTGAAGCTTTCTTT.

The chain employs TRBV5-1 and TRBJ1-2; possible D gene TRBD1, 5 bases. There are 15 residues in the CDR3. V shed 4 bases and J shed 4 bases, with 17 bases lying between them. Germline assignment: CDR1 SGHRS and CDR2 YFSETQ. CDR3: CASSPWGGDAYGYTF. As DNA, the CDR3 is TGCGCCAGCAGCCCGTGGGGGGGGGACGCCTATGGCTACACCTTC.

The chain joins TRBV9 to TRBJ2-1; 8 bases fit TRBD2. J was trimmed by 2 bases and V by 5 bases; bases with no gene match: 3. From germline, CDR1 is SGDLS and CDR2 YYNGEE. The CDR3 has 14 residues. CDR3 coding DNA: TGTGCCAGCAGACCGGGACTAGCCTACAATGAGCAGTTCTTC. Its protein is CASRPGLAYNEQFF.